This record concerns one TCR beta chain sequence. Clones were read by immunoSEQ multiplex PCR, and TCRdb kept only the in-frame ones, dropping some. The table records 150,000 to 200,000 clones, about 85% of them present only once. The data were taken from a study of blood T cell repertoires in COVID-19. Between the trimmed V and J ends, which lost 6 bases and 2 bases, there was a span of 10 bases. Per germline, CDR1 MNHEY and CDR2 SMNVEV (reference sequence). This CDR3 is 13 amino acids long. V is TRBV27 and J is TRBJ1-1, with D possibly being TRBD1 (5 bases). The specimen was peripheral blood. This clonotype originated in an elderly woman with acute or convalescent COVID-19. The CDR3 DNA reads as TGTGCCAGCAGGTGGGACTTAAACACTGAAGCTTTCTTT. Amino acid sequence: CASRWDLNTEAFF.